The rows below give T cell receptor beta chains drawn from one sample of a study of response to subunit inactivated influenza vaccine. TCRdb recomputed calls from the RT-PCR reads with MiXCR, one row per CDR3 protein. The profile shows fewer than 800,000 distinct CDR3 sequences, more than 15% of them singletons. The sample in question was PBMCs from blood, obtained roughly 12 days after vaccination. Receptor source: a middle-aged man who received an inactivated influenza vaccine. Both conserved end residues are part of each CDR3. The order of the fields is CDR3 DNA, CDR3 protein, clone size, V gene, D gene, J gene. A D gene is named only where the DNA matches it firmly. Some rows have no size entry. The others give once, few or many, or a class for an expanded clone.

TGTGCCAGCAGCTTAGGCAGGGTGACTGAAGCTTTCTTT,CASSLGRVTEAFF,few,TRBV7-2,-,TRBJ1-1
TGTGCCAGCAGCCAACTGGCCGGGACAAGTAATTCACCCCTCCACTTT,CASSQLAGTSNSPLHF,-,TRBV14,-,TRBJ1-6
TGTGCCAGCAACCGGGGGGGCCTAAATTGGGGTACCGGGGAGCTGTTTTTT,CASNRGGLNWGTGELFF,few,TRBV12-3/TRBV12-4,TRBD2,TRBJ2-2
TGTGCCAGCGGGTTGGCTACCTACGAGCAGTACTTC,CASGLATYEQYF,few,TRBV28,-,TRBJ2-7
TGTGCCAGCAGCAAGGGACTAGCGGGAGAAGGGGATCGCAATGAGCAGTTCTTC,CASSKGLAGEGDRNEQFF,-,TRBV6-2/TRBV6-3,TRBD2,TRBJ2-1
TGTGCCAGCAGTTTGCTGGGGCGGCTTGGCGCTTCGGGAGGCTACACCTTC,CASSLLGRLGASGGYTF,-,TRBV12-3/TRBV12-4,-,TRBJ1-2
TGCGCCAGCAGCTCTACTCCGGGACAGGGACCCGGCTATGGCTACACCTTC,CASSSTPGQGPGYGYTF,-,TRBV5-1,TRBD1,TRBJ1-2
TGTGCCAGCAGCTCCTGGAGCACTAACTATGGCTACACCTTC,CASSSWSTNYGYTF,-,TRBV5-4,-,TRBJ1-2
TGCAGCGTTGGTGACGGGAGGGTCCCCTACGAGCAGTACTTC,CSVGDGRVPYEQYF,few,TRBV29-1,TRBD2,TRBJ2-7
TGTGCCAGCAGTTACTCAGGGCTAGCGGGGGGGCAAAACTACGAGCAGTACTTC,CASSYSGLAGGQNYEQYF,-,TRBV6-5,TRBD2,TRBJ2-7
TGTGCCAGCAGCTTAGCAGTTTATAACAATGAGCAGTTCTTC,CASSLAVYNNEQFF,-,TRBV7-9,-,TRBJ2-1
TGCAGCGCCCCAAGTCCCCCCTTGGGTGCAAATGAGCAGTTCTTC,CSAPSPPLGANEQFF,many,TRBV29-1,-,TRBJ2-1
TGTGCCACTACGACTACGATCACAGATACGCAGTATTTT,CATTTTITDTQYF,few,TRBV10-3,-,TRBJ2-3
TGCAGCGTTGGGTATCAGGGTAGGGAGACCCAGTACTTC,CSVGYQGRETQYF,-,TRBV29-1,-,TRBJ2-5
TGCGCCAGCAGCTTGAGGGAATCTGGGGCCAACGTCCTGACTTTC,CASSLRESGANVLTF,-,TRBV5-1,-,TRBJ2-6
TGTGCCAGCAGCCAAGATCGGGGACTTACCTACGAGCAGTACTTC,CASSQDRGLTYEQYF,-,TRBV4-2,-,TRBJ2-7
TGTGCCAGCAAGGCGGGTCCCGGGGAGCTGTTTTTT,CASKAGPGELFF,many,TRBV6-2/TRBV6-3,-,TRBJ2-2
TGTGCCAGCAGCCGAGATCGGGGGGCCGACAATGAGCAGTTCTTC,CASSRDRGADNEQFF,many,TRBV4-2,-,TRBJ2-1
TGTGCCAGCAGTGGGACTCGTAATTCACCCCTCCACTTT,CASSGTRNSPLHF,few,TRBV12-3/TRBV12-4,-,TRBJ1-6
TGTGCCAGTAGTATGATCGCGATCAGCTCCTACAATGAGCAGTTCTTC,CASSMIAISSYNEQFF,few,TRBV19,-,TRBJ2-1
TGCGCCAGCAGCCGAAAAGGGAACACTGAAGCTTTCTTT,CASSRKGNTEAFF,-,TRBV4-3,-,TRBJ1-1
TGTGCCAGCAGCGCAGGACAGGGATTCTCTGGAAACACCATATATTTT,CASSAGQGFSGNTIYF,-,TRBV7-9,TRBD1,TRBJ1-3
TGTGCCAGCAGCTTAGAATGGGGGTACACCGGGGAGCTGTTTTTT,CASSLEWGYTGELFF,-,TRBV7-6,-,TRBJ2-2
TGCAGCGCCGTGGGGGACAGGGGGCCCTACGAGCAGTACTTC,CSAVGDRGPYEQYF,many,TRBV29-1,TRBD1,TRBJ2-7
TGCAGTGCAGAGACTAGCGGGGGGTGGACCCAGTACTTC,CSAETSGGWTQYF,-,TRBV20-1,TRBD2,TRBJ2-5
TGTGCCAGCAGCCGGCCATTCCGGACGATAAACATTCAGTACTTC,CASSRPFRTINIQYF,-,TRBV11-2,-,TRBJ2-4
TGCAGTGCTGCACAGGGAGGGGACAAAAACATTCAGTACTTC,CSAAQGGDKNIQYF,-,TRBV20-1,-,TRBJ2-4
TGCAGTGAGGCCAGGGGGGACACAGATACGCAGTATTTT,CSEARGDTDTQYF,few,TRBV20-1,-,TRBJ2-3
TGCAGTGCTGCCGGGACCGCTACGAGCTCCTACGAGCAGTACTTC,CSAAGTATSSYEQYF,few,TRBV20-1,-,TRBJ2-7
TGTGCCATCAGGGGGACAGGGAATGAGCAGTTCTTC,CAIRGTGNEQFF,few,TRBV10-3,TRBD1,TRBJ2-1
TGTGCCAGCAGTTTGATAGAGGGAAACACCATATATTTT,CASSLIEGNTIYF,-,TRBV12-3/TRBV12-4,-,TRBJ1-3
TGTGCCAGCAGGTTCCTGGACGCGGGGGCCTACGAGCAGTACTTC,CASRFLDAGAYEQYF,-,TRBV6-2/TRBV6-3,TRBD2,TRBJ2-7
TGCAGTGCTACGGTCCCCGGCGAGACCCAGTACTTC,CSATVPGETQYF,few,TRBV20-1,-,TRBJ2-5
TGTGCCACCAGCAGTCGCCCGGAGGAAAACATTCAGTACTTC,CATSSRPEENIQYF,-,TRBV15,-,TRBJ2-4
TGTGCCAGCAGTTTCGAACAGGGGGCAAACCAGCCCCAGCATTTT,CASSFEQGANQPQHF,few,TRBV12-3/TRBV12-4,TRBD1,TRBJ1-5
TGTGCCAGCAGTTACGGAGAGCCCTACAATGAGCAGTTCTTC,CASSYGEPYNEQFF,-,TRBV6-5,-,TRBJ2-1
TGTGCCAGCAGCTTAGTTCCGCGCGGGAGCAACACCGGGGAGCTGTTTTTT,CASSLVPRGSNTGELFF,few,TRBV7-2,TRBD2,TRBJ2-2
TGTGCCAGCAGCCAAGTTACGGGAGGGCAGTACTTC,CASSQVTGGQYF,-,TRBV14,TRBD2,TRBJ2-5
TGTGCCAGCAGTCGGACAGGCGGACTAGCGGTCCAAGAGACCCAGTACTTC,CASSRTGGLAVQETQYF,few,TRBV4-2,TRBD2,TRBJ2-5
TGCGCCAGCAGCCGTAGCGGGAGGTTAAGCACAGATACGCAGTATTTT,CASSRSGRLSTDTQYF,few,TRBV5-1,TRBD2,TRBJ2-3
TGTGCCACCAGTGATGGACTTGTGCAGTACTTC,CATSDGLVQYF,-,TRBV24-1,-,TRBJ2-7
TGTGCCAGCAGCTTCTTGCTACGGACTAGCGGGAGGGGAGAGACCCAGTACTTC,CASSFLLRTSGRGETQYF,-,TRBV11-1,TRBD2,TRBJ2-5